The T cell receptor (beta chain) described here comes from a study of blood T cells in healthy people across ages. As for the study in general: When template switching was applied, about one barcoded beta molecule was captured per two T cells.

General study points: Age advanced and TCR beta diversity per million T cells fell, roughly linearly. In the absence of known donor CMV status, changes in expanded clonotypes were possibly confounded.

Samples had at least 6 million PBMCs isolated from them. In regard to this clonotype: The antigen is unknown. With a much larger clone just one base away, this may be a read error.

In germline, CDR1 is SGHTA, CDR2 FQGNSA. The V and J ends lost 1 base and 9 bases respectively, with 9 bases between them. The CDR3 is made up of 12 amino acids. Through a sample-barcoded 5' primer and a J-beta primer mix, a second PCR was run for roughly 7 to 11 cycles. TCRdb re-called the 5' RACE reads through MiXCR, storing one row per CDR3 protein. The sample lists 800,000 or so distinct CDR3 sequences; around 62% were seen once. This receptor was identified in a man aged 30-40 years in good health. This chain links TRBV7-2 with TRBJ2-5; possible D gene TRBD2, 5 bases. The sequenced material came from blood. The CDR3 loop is CASSLESGAQYF. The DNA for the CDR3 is TGTGCCAGCAGCTTAGAATCCGGGGCCCAGTACTTC.